A selection of T cell receptor beta chains follows, all from one sample in a study of blood T cell repertoires in COVID-19. Assay: immunoSEQ multiplex PCR; the TCRdb copy retains only in-frame clones and omits some. Among around 230,000 clones listed, approximately 89% were seen once. Specimen: PBMCs or T cells enriched from blood (not recorded which). The receptors were gathered from a woman in her 30s with acute COVID-19. Each CDR3 is given with its conserved first and last residue. The D gene is left open where the match is weak.

D gene	V gene	J gene	CDR3 DNA	CDR3 protein
-	TRBV2	TRBJ1-2	TGTGCCAGCAGTGGGGAGGCGACGGGAACTAACTATGGCTACACCTTC	CASSGEATGTNYGYTF
-	TRBV14	TRBJ2-7	TGTGCCAGCAGGACGCTAGGTATCTTCTCCTACGAGCAGTACTTC	CASRTLGIFSYEQYF
TRBD2	TRBV24-1	TRBJ2-1	TGTGCCACCAGTGATTTATCGGGGGGGGTAGGTCATGAGCAGTTCTTC	CATSDLSGGVGHEQFF
-	TRBV10-1	TRBJ2-7	TGCGCCAGCAGTGAGGACGCGGGTAGGTCCGAGCAGTACTTC	CASSEDAGRSEQYF
-	TRBV14	TRBJ1-6	TGTGCCAGCAGCCAAGATCCCGTAACAGGCGTGAGCTCCTATAATTCACCCCTCCACTTT	CASSQDPVTGVSSYNSPLHF
-	TRBV5-1	TRBJ2-1	TGCGCCAGCTCGAAGGGGGAAAGCTCCTACAATGAGCAGTTCTTC	CASSKGESSYNEQFF
TRBD2	TRBV3-1/TRBV3-2	TRBJ2-5	TGTGCCAGCAGCCAACCCAGCGGGGGCCAAGAGACCCAGTACTTC	CASSQPSGGQETQYF
-	TRBV5-5	TRBJ1-1	TGTGCCAGCAGCCTCCCGGGAATGAACACTGAAGCTTTCTTT	CASSLPGMNTEAFF
-	TRBV7-9	TRBJ2-7	TGTGCCAGCAGCTCAAATCAGGGGAGCTACGAGCAGTACTTC	CASSSNQGSYEQYF
-	TRBV13	TRBJ1-1	TGTGCCAGCAGCTTCGGCGGGCCGAACACTGAAGCTTTCTTT	CASSFGGPNTEAFF
TRBD1	TRBV7-2	TRBJ1-2	TGTGCCAGCAGCTCCCCCGGGACAGGGGACTATGGCTACACCTTC	CASSSPGTGDYGYTF
TRBD2	TRBV6-6	TRBJ2-3	TGTGCCAGCAGCCTCGGGACTAGCGGGATCACAGATACGCAGTATTTT	CASSLGTSGITDTQYF